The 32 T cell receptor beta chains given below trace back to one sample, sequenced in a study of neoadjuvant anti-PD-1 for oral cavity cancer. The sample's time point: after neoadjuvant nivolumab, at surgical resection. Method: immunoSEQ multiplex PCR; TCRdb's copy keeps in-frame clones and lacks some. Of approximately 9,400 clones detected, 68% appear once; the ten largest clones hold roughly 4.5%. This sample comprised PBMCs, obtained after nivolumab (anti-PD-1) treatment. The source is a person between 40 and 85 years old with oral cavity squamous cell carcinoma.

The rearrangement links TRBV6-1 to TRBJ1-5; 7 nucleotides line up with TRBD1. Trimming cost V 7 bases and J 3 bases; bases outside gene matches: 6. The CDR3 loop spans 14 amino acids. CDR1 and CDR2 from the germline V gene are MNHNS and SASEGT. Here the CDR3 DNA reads TGTGCCAGCACCGAAAGGGGGCCCAATCAGCCCCAGCATTTT. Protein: CASTERGPNQPQHF.

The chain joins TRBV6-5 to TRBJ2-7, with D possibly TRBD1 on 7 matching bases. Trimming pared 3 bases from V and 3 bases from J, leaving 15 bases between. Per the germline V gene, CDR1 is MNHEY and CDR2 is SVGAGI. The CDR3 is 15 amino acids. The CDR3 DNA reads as TGTGCCAGCAGTTATTCCTCAGGGGGAGGCTACGAGCAGTACTTC. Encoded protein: CASSYSSGGGYEQYF.

CDR3 protein: CASRDGTNYGYTF. DNA for the CDR3: TGCGCCAGCAGGGACGGAACTAACTATGGCTACACCTTC. The chain recombines TRBV10-2 with TRBJ1-2; the D is unclear. V was pared by 6 bases and J by 0 bases, with 8 bases between. CDR1 is WSHSY, CDR2 SAAADI, per germline. CDR3 length equals 13 residues.

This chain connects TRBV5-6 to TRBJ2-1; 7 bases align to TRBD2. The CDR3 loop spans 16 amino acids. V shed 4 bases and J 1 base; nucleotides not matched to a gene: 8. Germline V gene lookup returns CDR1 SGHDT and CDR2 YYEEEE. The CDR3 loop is CASSLADYMSYNEQFF. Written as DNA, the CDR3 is TGTGCCAGCAGCCTAGCGGACTATATGTCCTACAATGAGCAGTTCTTC.

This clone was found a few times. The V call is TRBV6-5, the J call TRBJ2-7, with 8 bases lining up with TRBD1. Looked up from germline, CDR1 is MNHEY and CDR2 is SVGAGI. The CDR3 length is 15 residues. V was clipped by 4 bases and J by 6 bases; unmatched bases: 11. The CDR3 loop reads CASSWGGNTGGEQYF. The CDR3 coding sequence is TGTGCCAGCAGTTGGGGTGGGAACACAGGGGGCGAGCAGTACTTC.

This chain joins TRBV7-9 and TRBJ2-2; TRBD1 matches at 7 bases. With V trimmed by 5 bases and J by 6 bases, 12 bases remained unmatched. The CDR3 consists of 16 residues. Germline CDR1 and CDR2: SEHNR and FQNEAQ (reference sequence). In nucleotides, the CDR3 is TGTGCCAGCAGCCCCAAAAGACAGGGTGTGGCCGGGGAGCTGTTTTTT. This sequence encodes CASSPKRQGVAGELFF. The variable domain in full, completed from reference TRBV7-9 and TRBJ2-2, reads DTGVSQNPRHKITKRGQNVTFRCDPISEHNRLYWYRQTLGQGPEFLTYFQNEAQLEKSRLLSDRFSAERPKGSFSTLEIQRTEQGDSAMYLCASSPKRQGVAGELFFGEGSRLTVL.

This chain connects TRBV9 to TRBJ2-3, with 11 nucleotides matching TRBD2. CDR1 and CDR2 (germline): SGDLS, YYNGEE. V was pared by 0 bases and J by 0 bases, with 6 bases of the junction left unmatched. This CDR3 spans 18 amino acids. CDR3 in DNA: TGTGCCAGCAGCGTAGGGCTAGCGGGGGGCCAAAGCACAGATACGCAGTATTTT. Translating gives CASSVGLAGGQSTDTQYF.

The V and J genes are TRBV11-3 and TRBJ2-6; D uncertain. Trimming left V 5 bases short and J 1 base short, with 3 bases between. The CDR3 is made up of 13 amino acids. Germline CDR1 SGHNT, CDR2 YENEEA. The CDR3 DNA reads TGTGCCAGCAGCCGTTCTGGGGCCAACGTCCTGACTTTC. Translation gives CASSRSGANVLTF. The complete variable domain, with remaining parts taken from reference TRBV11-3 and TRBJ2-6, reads EAGVVQSPRYKIIEKKQPVAFWCNPISGHNTLYWYLQNLGQGPELLIRYENEEAVDDSQLPKDRFSAERLKGVDSTLKIQPAELGDSAVYLCASSRSGANVLTFGAGSRLTVL.

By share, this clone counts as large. CDR3 amino acids: CASSSGLAASPYEQYF. CDR3 DNA: TGTGCCAGCAGTTCGGGACTAGCGGCTTCCCCGTACGAGCAGTACTTC. V gene TRBV7-2 combines with J gene TRBJ2-7; 11 bases are shared with TRBD2. V gave up 6 bases and J gave up 4 bases; unmatched junction bases: 11. Germline CDR1 and CDR2: SGHTA and FQGNSA. CDR3 length: 16 residues.

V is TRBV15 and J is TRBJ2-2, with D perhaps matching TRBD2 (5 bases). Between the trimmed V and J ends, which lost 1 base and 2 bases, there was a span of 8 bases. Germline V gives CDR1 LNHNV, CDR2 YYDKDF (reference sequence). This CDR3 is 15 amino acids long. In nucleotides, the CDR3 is TGTGCCACCAGCAGAGGGAGGTATAACACCGGGGAGCTGTTTTTT. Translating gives CATSRGRYNTGELFF. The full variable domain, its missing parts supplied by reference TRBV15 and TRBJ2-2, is DAMVIQNPRYQVTQFGKPVTLSCSQTLNHNVMYWYQQKSSQAPKLLFHYYDKDFNNEADTPDNFQSRRPNTSFCFLDIRSPGLGDTAMYLCATSRGRYNTGELFFGEGSRLTVL.

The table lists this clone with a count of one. CDR3 protein: CASSLYSGDSYEQYF. DNA of the CDR3: TGTGCCAGCAGCTTATACAGCGGGGACTCCTACGAGCAGTACTTC. The genes are TRBV7-6 and TRBJ2-7, with TRBD2 identical over 7 bases. The CDR3 runs 15 residues. V lost 2 bases and J lost 0; bases outside the gene matches: 4. Germline loops: CDR1 SGHVS, CDR2 FNYEAQ.

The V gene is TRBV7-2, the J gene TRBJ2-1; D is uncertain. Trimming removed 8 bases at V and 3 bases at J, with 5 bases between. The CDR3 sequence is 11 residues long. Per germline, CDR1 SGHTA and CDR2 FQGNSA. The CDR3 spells CASGIYNEQFF. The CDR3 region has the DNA TGTGCCAGCGGTATCTACAATGAGCAGTTCTTC.

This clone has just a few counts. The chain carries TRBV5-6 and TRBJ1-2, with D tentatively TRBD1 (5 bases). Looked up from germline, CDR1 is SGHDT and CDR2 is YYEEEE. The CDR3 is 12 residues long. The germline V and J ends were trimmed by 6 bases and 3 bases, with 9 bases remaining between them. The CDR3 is CASTDRYYGYTF. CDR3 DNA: TGTGCCAGCACCGACAGATACTATGGCTACACCTTC.

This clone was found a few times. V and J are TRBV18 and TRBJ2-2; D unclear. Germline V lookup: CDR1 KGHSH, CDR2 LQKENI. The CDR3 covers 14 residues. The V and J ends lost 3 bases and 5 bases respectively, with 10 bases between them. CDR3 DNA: TGTGCCAGCTCACCTGGAACCCGGACCGGGGAGCTGTTTTTT. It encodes CASSPGTRTGELFF.

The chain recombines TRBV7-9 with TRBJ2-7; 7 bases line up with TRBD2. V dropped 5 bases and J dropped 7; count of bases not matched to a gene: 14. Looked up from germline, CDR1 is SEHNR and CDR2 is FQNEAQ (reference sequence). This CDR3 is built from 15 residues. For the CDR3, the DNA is TGTGCCAGCAGCGTCGTAGCGGGTATGACGGGAGAGCAGTACTTC. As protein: CASSVVAGMTGEQYF.

The CDR3 sequence is CASLGLAGVGEQFF. The CDR3 nucleotides are TGTGCCAGCCTGGGACTAGCGGGAGTGGGTGAGCAGTTCTTC. The V call is TRBV7-9, the J call TRBJ2-1; TRBD2 agrees at 14 bases. This CDR3 is built from 14 residues. The germline gives CDR1 SEHNR, CDR2 FQNEAQ (reference sequence). V shed 8 bases, J shed 9 bases, and the junction held 6 bases outside the gene matches. Full variable domain (rest looked up from reference TRBV7-9 and TRBJ2-1): DTGVSQNPRHKITKRGQNVTFRCDPISEHNRLYWYRQTLGQGPEFLTYFQNEAQLEKSRLLSDRFSAERPKGSFSTLEIQRTEQGDSAMYLCASLGLAGVGEQFFGPGTRLTVL.

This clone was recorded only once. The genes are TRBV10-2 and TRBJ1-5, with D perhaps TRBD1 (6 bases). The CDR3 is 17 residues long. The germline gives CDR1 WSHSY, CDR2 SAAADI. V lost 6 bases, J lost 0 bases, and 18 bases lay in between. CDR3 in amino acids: CASSPGGSPYSNQPQHF. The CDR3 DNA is TGCGCCAGCAGCCCCGGGGGCAGCCCCTATAGCAATCAGCCCCAGCATTTT.

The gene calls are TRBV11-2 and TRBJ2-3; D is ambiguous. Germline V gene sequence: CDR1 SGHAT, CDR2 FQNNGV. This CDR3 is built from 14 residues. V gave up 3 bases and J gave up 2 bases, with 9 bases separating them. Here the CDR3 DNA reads TGTGCCAGCAGCTTCGGCAGTCACACAGATACGCAGTATTTT. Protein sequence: CASSFGSHTDTQYF.

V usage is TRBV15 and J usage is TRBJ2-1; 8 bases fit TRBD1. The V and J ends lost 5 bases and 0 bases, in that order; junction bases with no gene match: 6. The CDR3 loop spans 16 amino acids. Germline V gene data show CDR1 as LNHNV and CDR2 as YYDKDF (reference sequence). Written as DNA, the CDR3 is TGTGCCACCAGCTATGGGACAGGCAGCTCCTACAATGAGCAGTTCTTC. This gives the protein CATSYGTGSSYNEQFF.

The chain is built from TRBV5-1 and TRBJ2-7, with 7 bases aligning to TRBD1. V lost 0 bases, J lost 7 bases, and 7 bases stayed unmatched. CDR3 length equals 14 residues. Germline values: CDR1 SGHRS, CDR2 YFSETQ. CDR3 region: CASSLGTGDPEQYF. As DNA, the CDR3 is TGCGCCAGCAGCTTGGGTACAGGGGATCCGGAGCAGTACTTC.

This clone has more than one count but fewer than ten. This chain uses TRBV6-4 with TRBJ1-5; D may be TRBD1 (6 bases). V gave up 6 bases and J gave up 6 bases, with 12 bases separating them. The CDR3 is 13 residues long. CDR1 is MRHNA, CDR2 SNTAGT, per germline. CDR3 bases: TGTGCCAGCAGCCAGACAGGTACTCAGCCCCAGCATTTT. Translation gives CASSQTGTQPQHF.

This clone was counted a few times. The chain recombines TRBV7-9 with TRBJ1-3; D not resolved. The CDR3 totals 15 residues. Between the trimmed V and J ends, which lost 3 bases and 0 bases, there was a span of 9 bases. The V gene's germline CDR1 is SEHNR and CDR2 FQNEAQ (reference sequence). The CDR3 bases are TGTGCCAGCAGCTTCTCGGTGAACTCTGGAAACACCATATATTTT. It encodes CASSFSVNSGNTIYF.

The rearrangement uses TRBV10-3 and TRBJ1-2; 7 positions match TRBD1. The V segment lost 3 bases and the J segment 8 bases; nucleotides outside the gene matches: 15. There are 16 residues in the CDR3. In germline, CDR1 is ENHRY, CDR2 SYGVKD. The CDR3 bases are TGTGCCATCAGTGACCTCCTTGATAAGGGGGCGCGGGGCTACACCTTC. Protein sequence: CAISDLLDKGARGYTF.

Here the CDR3 DNA reads TGCAGCGTTGTGGAGGGCATTCAGTACTTC. Its translation is CSVVEGIQYF. The V gene is TRBV29-1, the J gene TRBJ2-4; D might be TRBD2 (6 bases). Trimming stripped 4 bases from V and 9 bases from J, with 7 bases between. The CDR3 sequence is 10 residues long. The germline V gene has CDR1 SQVTM and CDR2 ANQGSEA.

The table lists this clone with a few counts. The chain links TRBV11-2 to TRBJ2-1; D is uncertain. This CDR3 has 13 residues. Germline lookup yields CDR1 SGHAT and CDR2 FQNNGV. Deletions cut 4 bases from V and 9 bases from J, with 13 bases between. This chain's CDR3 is CASSSHSEGEQFF. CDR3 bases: TGTGCCAGCAGCTCACACTCGGAAGGTGAGCAGTTCTTC. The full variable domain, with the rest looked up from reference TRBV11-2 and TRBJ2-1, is EAGVAQSPRYKIIEKRQSVAFWCNPISGHATLYWYQQILGQGPKLLIQFQNNGVVDDSQLPKDRFSAERLKGVDSTLKIQPAKLEDSAVYLCASSSHSEGEQFFGPGTRLTVL.

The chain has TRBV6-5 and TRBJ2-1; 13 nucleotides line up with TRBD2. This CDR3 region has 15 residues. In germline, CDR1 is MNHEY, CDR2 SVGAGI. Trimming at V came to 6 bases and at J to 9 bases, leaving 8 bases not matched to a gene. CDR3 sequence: CASRETSGRAIEQFF. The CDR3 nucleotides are TGTGCCAGCAGGGAAACTAGCGGGAGGGCCATTGAGCAGTTCTTC.

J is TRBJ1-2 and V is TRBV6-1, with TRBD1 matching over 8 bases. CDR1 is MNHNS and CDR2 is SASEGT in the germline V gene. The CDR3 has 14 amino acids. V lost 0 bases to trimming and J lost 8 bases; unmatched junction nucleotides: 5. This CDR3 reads CASSEATRGLGYTF. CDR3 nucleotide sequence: TGTGCCAGCAGTGAAGCCACCAGGGGGCTCGGCTACACCTTC.

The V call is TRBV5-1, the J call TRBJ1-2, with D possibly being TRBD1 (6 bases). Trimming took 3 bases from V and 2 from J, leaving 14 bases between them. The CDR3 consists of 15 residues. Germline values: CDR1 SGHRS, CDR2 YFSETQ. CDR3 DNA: TGCGCCAGCAGCTCTAGGGGGGCATCGAACTATGGCTACACCTTC. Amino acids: CASSSRGASNYGYTF.

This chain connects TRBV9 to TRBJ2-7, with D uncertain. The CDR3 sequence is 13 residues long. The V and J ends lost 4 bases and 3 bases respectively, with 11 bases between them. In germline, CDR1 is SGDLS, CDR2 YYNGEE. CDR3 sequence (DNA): TGTGCCAGCAGCCCCCGCGGCGACTACGAGCAGTACTTC. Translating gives CASSPRGDYEQYF.

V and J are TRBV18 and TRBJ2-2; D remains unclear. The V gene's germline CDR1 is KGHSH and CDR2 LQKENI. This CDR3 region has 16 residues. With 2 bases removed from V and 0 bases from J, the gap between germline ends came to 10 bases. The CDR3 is CASSPRAVANTGELFF. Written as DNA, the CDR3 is TGTGCCAGCTCACCAAGGGCCGTCGCGAACACCGGGGAGCTGTTTTTT. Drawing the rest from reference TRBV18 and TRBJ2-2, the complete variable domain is NAGVMQNPRHLVRRRGQEARLRCSPMKGHSHVYWYRQLPEEGLKFMVYLQKENIIDESGMPKERFSAEFPKEGPSILRIQQVVRGDSAAYFCASSPRAVANTGELFFGEGSRLTVL.

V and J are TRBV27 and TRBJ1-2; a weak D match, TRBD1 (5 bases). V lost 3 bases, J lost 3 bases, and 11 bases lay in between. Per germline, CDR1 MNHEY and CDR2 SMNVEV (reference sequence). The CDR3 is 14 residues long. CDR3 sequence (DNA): TGTGCCAGCAGTTTCTTAGGCAGGGACTATGGCTACACCTTC. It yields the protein CASSFLGRDYGYTF.

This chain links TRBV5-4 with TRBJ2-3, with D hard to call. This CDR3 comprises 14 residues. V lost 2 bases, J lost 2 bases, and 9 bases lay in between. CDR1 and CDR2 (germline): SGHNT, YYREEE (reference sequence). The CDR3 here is CASSFGRSTDTQYF. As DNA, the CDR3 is TGTGCCAGCAGCTTTGGCAGATCCACAGATACGCAGTATTTT.